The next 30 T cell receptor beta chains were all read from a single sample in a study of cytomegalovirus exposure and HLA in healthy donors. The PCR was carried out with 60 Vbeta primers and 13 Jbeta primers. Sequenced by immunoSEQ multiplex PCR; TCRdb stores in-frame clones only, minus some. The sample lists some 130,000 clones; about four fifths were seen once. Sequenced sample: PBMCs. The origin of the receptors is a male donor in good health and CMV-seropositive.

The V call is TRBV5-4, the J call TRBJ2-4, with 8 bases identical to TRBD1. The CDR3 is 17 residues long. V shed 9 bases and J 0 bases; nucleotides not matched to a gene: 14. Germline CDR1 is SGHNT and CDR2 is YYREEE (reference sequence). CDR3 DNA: TGTGCCACCCACGAAGGACAGGGCGAACTAGCCAAAAACATTCAGTACTTC. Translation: CATHEGQGELAKNIQYF.

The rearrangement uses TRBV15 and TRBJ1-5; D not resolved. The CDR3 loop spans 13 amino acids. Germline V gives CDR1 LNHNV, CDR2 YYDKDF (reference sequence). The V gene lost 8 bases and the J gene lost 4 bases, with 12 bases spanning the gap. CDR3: CATGTGFNQPQHF. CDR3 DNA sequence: TGTGCCACCGGCACGGGGTTTAATCAGCCCCAGCATTTT.

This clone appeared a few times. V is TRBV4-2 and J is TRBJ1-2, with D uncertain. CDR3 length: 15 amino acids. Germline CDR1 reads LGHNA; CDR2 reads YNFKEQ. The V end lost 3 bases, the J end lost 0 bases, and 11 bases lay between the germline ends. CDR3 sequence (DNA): TGTGCCAGCAGCCACCTAGGAGAAACTAACTATGGCTACACCTTC. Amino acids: CASSHLGETNYGYTF.

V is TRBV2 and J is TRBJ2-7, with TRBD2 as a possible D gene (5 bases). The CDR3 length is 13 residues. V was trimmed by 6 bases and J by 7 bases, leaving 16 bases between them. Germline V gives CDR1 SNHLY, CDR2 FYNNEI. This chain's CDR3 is CASSFGGVEEQYF. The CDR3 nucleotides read TGTGCCAGCAGCTTCGGAGGAGTGGAGGAGCAGTACTTC.

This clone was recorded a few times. Here the CDR3 reads CASSELGAGLNTGELFF. DNA of the CDR3: TGTGCCAGCAGTGAACTGGGGGCCGGGTTAAACACCGGGGAGCTGTTTTTT. The chain carries TRBV6-4 and TRBJ2-2, with D perhaps TRBD1 (6 bases). The length of the CDR3 is 17 residues. The germline gives CDR1 MRHNA, CDR2 SNTAGT. With 3 bases removed from V and 2 bases from J, the gap between germline ends came to 16 bases.

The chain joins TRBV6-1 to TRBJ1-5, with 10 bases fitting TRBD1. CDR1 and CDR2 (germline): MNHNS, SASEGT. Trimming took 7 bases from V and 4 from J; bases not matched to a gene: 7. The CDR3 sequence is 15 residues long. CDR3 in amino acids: CASTRDRGYNQPQHF. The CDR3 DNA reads TGTGCCAGCACTAGGGACAGGGGTTATAATCAGCCCCAGCATTTT.

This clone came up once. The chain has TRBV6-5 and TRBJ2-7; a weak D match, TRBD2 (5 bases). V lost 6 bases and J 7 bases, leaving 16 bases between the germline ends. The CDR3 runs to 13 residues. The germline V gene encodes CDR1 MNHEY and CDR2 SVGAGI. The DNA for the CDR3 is TGTGCCAGCAGAGCAGCGGAGATGGGGGAGCAGTACTTC. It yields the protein CASRAAEMGEQYF.

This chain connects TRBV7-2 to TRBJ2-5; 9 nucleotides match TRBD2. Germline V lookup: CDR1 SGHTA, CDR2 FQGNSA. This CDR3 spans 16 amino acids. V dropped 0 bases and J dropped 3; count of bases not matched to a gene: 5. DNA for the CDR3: TGTGCCAGCAGCTTAGCCCAGCCTAGCGGGAAAGAGACCCAGTACTTC. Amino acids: CASSLAQPSGKETQYF. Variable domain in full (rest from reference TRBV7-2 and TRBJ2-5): GAGVSQSPSNKVTEKGKDVELRCDPISGHTALYWYRQSLGQGLEFLIYFQGNSAPDKSGLPSDRFSAERTGGSVSTLTIQRTQQEDSAVYLCASSLAQPSGKETQYFGPGTRLLVL.

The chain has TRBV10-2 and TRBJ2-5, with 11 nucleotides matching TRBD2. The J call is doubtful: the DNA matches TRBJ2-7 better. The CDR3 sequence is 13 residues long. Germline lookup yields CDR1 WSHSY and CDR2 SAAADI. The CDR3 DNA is TGCGCCAGCGAGACTAGCGGGATCAACGAGCAGTACTTC. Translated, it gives CASETSGINEQYF.

The CDR3, as DNA: TGTGCCAGCAGCGCGAAGACAGAGGCTTTCTACGAGCAGTACTTC. Translating gives CASSAKTEAFYEQYF. This chain uses TRBV7-8 with TRBJ2-7; a possible D gene is TRBD1 (5 bases). The germline gives CDR1 SGHVS, CDR2 FQNEAQ. V lost 5 bases and J lost 3, with 17 bases in between. The CDR3 covers 15 residues.

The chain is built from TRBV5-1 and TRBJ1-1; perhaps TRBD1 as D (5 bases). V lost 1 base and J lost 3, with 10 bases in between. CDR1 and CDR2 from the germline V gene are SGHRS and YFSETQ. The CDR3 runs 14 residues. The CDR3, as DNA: TGCGCCAGCAGCTTGTGGGGGAGGGACACTGAAGCTTTCTTT. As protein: CASSLWGRDTEAFF.

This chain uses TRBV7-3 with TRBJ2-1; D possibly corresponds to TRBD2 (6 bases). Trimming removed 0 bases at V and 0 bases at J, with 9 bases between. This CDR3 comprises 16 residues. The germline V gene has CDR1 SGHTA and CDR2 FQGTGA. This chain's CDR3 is CASSLTGGSSYNEQFF. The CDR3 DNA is TGTGCCAGCAGCTTAACGGGGGGAAGCTCCTACAATGAGCAGTTCTTC.

The CDR3 nucleotides are TGTGCCAGCAGCGTAGACGGGGAAACAGATACGCAGTATTTT. The encoded protein is CASSVDGETDTQYF. The chain uses TRBV9 and TRBJ2-3; tentative D call: TRBD2 (5 bases). Germline V gene data show CDR1 as SGDLS and CDR2 as YYNGEE. Trimming took off 0 bases at V and 3 bases at J, with 8 bases between the two ends. This CDR3 is built from 14 residues.

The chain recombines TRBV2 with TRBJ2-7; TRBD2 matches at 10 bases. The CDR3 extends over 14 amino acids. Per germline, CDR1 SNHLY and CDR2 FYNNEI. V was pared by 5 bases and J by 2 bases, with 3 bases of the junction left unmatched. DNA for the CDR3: TGTGCCAGCAGTCGGACTAGCGGCACCTACGAGCAGTACTTC. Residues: CASSRTSGTYEQYF.

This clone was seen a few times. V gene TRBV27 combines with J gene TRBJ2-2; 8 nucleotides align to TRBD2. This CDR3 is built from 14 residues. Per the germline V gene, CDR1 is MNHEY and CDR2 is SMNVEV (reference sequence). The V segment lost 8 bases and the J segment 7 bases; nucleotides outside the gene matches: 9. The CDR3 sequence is CASSLGLAGGELFF. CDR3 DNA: TGTGCCAGCTCTCTGGGGCTAGCGGGCGGGGAGCTGTTTTTT.

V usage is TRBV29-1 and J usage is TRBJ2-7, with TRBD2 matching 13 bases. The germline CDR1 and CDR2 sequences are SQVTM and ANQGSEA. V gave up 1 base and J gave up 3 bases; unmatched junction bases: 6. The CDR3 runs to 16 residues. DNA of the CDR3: TGCAGCGTTGAAGGCGGGACTAGCGGGAAGAGCTACGAGCAGTACTTC. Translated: CSVEGGTSGKSYEQYF.

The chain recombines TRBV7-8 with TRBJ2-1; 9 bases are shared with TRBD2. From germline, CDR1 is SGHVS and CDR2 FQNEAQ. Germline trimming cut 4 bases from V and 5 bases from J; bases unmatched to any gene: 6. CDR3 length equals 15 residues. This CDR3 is CASSSSRTSDNEQFF. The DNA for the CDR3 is TGTGCCAGCAGCTCTTCCAGGACTAGCGACAATGAGCAGTTCTTC. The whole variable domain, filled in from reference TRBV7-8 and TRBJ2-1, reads GAGVSQSPRYKVAKRGQDVALRCDPISGHVSLFWYQQALGQGPEFLTYFQNEAQLDKSGLPSDRFFAERPEGSVSTLKIQRTQQEDSAVYLCASSSSRTSDNEQFFGPGTRLTVL.

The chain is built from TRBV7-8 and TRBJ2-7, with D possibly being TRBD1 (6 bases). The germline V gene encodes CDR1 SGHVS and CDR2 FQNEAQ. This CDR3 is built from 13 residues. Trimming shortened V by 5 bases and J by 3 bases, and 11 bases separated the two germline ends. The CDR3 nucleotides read TGTGCCAGCAGCGCGGACAGCCTCTACGAGCAGTACTTC. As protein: CASSADSLYEQYF.

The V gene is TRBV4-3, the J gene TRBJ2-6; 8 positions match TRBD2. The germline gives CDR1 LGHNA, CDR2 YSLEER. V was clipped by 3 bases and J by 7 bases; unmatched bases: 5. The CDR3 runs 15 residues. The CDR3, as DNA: TGCGCCAGCAGCCATGAAGCGGGAGAAGCCAACGTCCTGACTTTC. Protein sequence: CASSHEAGEANVLTF.

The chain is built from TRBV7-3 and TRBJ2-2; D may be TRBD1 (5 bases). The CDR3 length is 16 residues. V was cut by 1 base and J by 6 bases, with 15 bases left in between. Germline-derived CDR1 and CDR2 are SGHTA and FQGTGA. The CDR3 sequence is CASSLRRQGQAGELFF. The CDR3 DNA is TGTGCCAGCAGCTTAAGGCGGCAGGGTCAGGCCGGGGAGCTGTTTTTT. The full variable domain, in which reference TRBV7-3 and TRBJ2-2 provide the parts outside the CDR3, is GAGVSQTPSNKVTEKGKYVELRCDPISGHTALYWYRQSLGQGPEFLIYFQGTGAADDSGLPNDRFFAVRPEGSVSTLKIQRTERGDSAVYLCASSLRRQGQAGELFFGEGSRLTVL.

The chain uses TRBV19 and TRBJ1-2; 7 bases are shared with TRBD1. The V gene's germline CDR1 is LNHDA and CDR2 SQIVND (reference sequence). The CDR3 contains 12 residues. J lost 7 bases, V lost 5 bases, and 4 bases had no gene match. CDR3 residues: CASSSTGVGYTF. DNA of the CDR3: TGTGCCAGTAGTTCAACAGGGGTTGGCTACACCTTC.

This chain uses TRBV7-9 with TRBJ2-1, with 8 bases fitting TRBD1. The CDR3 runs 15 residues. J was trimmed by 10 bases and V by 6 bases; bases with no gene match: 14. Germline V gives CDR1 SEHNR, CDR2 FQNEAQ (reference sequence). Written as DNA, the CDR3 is TGTGCCAGCAGTCCTCGGTCCAGGGGGCACGGAGAGCAGTTCTTC. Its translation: CASSPRSRGHGEQFF.

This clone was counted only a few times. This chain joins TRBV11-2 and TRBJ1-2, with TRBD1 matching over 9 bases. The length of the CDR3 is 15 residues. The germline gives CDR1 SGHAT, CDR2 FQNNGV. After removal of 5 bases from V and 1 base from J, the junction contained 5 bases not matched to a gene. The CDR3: CASSPDRGRNYGYTF. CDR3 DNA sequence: TGTGCCAGCAGCCCGGACAGGGGCCGTAACTATGGCTACACCTTC.

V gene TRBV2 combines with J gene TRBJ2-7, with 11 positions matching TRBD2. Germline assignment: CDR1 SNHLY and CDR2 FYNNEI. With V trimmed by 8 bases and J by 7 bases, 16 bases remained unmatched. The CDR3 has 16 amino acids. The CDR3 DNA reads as TGTGCCAGCCGCCCGAGGTCGGTAGCGGGAGGGTCGGAGCAGTACTTC. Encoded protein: CASRPRSVAGGSEQYF.

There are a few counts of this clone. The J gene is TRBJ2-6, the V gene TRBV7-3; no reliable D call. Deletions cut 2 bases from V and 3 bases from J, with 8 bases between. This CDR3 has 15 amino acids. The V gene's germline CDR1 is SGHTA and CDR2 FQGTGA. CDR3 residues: CASSLEAGGANVLTF. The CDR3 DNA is TGTGCCAGCAGCTTAGAAGCAGGTGGGGCCAACGTCCTGACTTTC.

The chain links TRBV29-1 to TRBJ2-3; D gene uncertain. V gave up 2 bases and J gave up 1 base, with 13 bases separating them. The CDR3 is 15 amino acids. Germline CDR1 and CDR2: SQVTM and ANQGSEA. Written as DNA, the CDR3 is TGCAGCGTTGAAATCATGGGTCGGGGCACAGATACGCAGTATTTT. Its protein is CSVEIMGRGTDTQYF.

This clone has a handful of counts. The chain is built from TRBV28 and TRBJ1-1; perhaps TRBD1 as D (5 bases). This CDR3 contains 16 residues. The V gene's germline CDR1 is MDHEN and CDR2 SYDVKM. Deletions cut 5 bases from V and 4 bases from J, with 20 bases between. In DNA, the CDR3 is TGTGCCAGCAGTCACCCCTCAGGGCGGGGTGCCACTGAAGCTTTCTTT. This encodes CASSHPSGRGATEAFF.

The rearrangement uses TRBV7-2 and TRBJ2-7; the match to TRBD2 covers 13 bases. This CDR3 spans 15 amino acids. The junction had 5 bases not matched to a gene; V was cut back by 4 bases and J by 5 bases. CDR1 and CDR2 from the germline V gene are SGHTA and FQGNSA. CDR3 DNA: TGTGCCAGCAGCTGGACTAGCGGGAGTCGGGACGAGCAGTACTTC. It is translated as CASSWTSGSRDEQYF.

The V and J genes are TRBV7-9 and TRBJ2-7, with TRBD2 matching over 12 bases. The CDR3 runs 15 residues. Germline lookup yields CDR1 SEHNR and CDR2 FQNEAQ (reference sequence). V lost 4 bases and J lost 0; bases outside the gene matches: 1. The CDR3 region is CASSWTSGTSYEQYF. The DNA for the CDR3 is TGTGCCAGCAGCTGGACTAGCGGGACCTCCTACGAGCAGTACTTC.

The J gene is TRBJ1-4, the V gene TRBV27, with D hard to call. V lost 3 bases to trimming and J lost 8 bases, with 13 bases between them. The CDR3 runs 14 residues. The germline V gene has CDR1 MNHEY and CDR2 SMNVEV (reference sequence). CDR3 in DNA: TGTGCCAGCAGTTTCGGCTCTGGCGGGGAAAAACTGTTTTTT. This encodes CASSFGSGGEKLFF. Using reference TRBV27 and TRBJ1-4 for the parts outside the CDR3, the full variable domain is EAQVTQNPRYLITVTGKKLTVTCSQNMNHEYMSWYRQDPGLGLRQIYYSMNVEVTDKGDVPEGYKVSRKEKRNFPLILESPSPNQTSLYFCASSFGSGGEKLFFGSGTQLSVL.